The 17 T cell receptor beta chains below all came from one sample that was sequenced in a study of shared clonotypes between healthy human individuals (TCRdb year 2020). Library preparation used the immunoSEQ multiplex PCR assay. TCRdb limited this immuneACCESS table to in-frame rearrangements with V and J called. A share of clones is missing; checked studies link under half to unresolved V genes, and the rest is unexplained. Counted in this sample were approximately 740,000 clones; roughly 92% of them appeared once. The ten largest clones take up around 24% of the sample. For the CD8 naive samples, CD45RO-negative cells were positively selected for CCR7, yielding a CD45RA+CCR7+ population from which TemRA cells were excluded. Sample: naive CD8+ T cells sorted from blood. What the cell subset or site label conveys for this sample: CD45RA+CCR7+. The receptors shown here come from a man aged 30-40 years in good health.

Comment on this clone: Other DNA sequences within the sample encode an identical CDR3. V and J are TRBV29-1 and TRBJ2-2; D is unresolved. Germline CDR1 is SQVTM and CDR2 is ANQGSEA. Trimming cost V 4 bases and J 2 bases, with 5 bases left between them. The CDR3 has 12 amino acids. CDR3 sequence: CSVGPNTGELFF. The CDR3 DNA follows: TGCAGCGTTGGGCCAAACACCGGGGAGCTGTTTTTT.

The chain combines TRBV4-1 with TRBJ1-2, with D possibly TRBD1 on 6 matching bases. Between the trimmed V and J ends, which lost 0 bases and 8 bases, there was a span of 19 bases. The CDR3 sequence is 16 residues long. The germline V gene encodes CDR1 MGHRA and CDR2 YSYEKL. In DNA form, the CDR3 reads TGCGCCAGCAGCCAAGAATGGGGGCCTACGCAGGGCGGCTACACCTTC. This translates into CASSQEWGPTQGGYTF.

This chain connects TRBV29-1 to TRBJ2-1; 9 positions match TRBD2. V was clipped by 4 bases and J by 6 bases; unmatched bases: 4. Per the germline V gene, CDR1 is SQVTM and CDR2 is ANQGSEA. The CDR3 length is 13 residues. CDR3 region: CSVVLAGTNEQFF. The CDR3 coding sequence is TGCAGCGTTGTTCTAGCGGGAACCAATGAGCAGTTCTTC.

This chain links TRBV27 with TRBJ2-3, with D possibly TRBD1 on 6 matching bases. The CDR3 is 15 residues long. Trimming took 2 bases from V and 5 from J, leaving 14 bases between them. CDR1 MNHEY and CDR2 SMNVEV come from the germline V gene (reference sequence). The CDR3 DNA reads TGTGCCAGCAGTTTAGTCAGGGGCCGTGGAGATACGCAGTATTTT. Its translation: CASSLVRGRGDTQYF.

With respect to this clone: The junction departs from the called germline gene at one end, perhaps through a read error. The genes are TRBV11-2 and TRBJ2-7, with D possibly TRBD1 on 6 matching bases. The CDR3 loop spans 11 amino acids. Germline V CDR1 and CDR2: SGHAT, FQNNGV. The CDR3 loop reads CASSFGQGGTF. The CDR3 coding sequence is TGTGCCAGCAGCTTCGGCCAAGGGGGAACTTTC.

V and J are TRBV5-1 and TRBJ1-1; the D is unclear. The germline V gene has CDR1 SGHRS and CDR2 YFSETQ. Trimming left V 0 bases short and J 6 bases short, with 9 bases between. The CDR3 extends over 13 amino acids. CDR3 protein: CASSLAGAAEAFF. As DNA, the CDR3 is TGCGCCAGCAGCTTGGCTGGAGCAGCTGAAGCTTTCTTT. Complete variable domain (other parts from reference TRBV5-1 and TRBJ1-1): KAGVTQTPRYLIKTRGQQVTLSCSPISGHRSVSWYQQTPGQGLQFLFEYFSETQRNKGNFPGRFSGRQFSNSRSEMNVSTLELGDSALYLCASSLAGAAEAFFGQGTRLTVV.

This chain uses TRBV7-2 with TRBJ2-1; 10 bases line up with TRBD1. The CDR3 is 15 residues long. After removal of 4 bases from V and 2 bases from J, the junction contained 2 bases not matched to a gene. Germline V gene lookup returns CDR1 SGHTA and CDR2 FQGNSA. CDR3 region: CASSSGQGPYNEQFF. The CDR3 region has the DNA TGTGCCAGCAGCTCGGGACAGGGGCCCTACAATGAGCAGTTCTTC.

The rearrangement joins TRBV4-1 to TRBJ1-1; D is undetermined. The germline V gene encodes CDR1 MGHRA and CDR2 YSYEKL. This CDR3 comprises 16 residues. V was shortened by 1 base and J by 5 bases, with 17 bases between the two germline ends. CDR3 coding DNA: TGCGCCAGCAGCCAAGGCTGGTTAGTTGAGGTGACTGAAGCTTTCTTT. Translated, it gives CASSQGWLVEVTEAFF.

The V gene is TRBV7-9, the J gene TRBJ2-4; D is possibly TRBD1 (5 bases). The V and J ends lost 4 bases and 6 bases respectively, with 10 bases between them. The CDR3 covers 13 residues. Germline loops: CDR1 SEHNR, CDR2 FQNEAQ (reference sequence). CDR3 sequence (DNA): TGTGCCAGCAGCTCGGATAGGGGAAACATTCAGTACTTC. Its translation is CASSSDRGNIQYF.

The rearrangement uses TRBV9 and TRBJ2-1, with TRBD2 matching 8 bases. Trimming at V came to 4 bases and at J to 0 bases, leaving 6 bases not matched to a gene. Germline V gene sequence: CDR1 SGDLS, CDR2 YYNGEE. The CDR3 has 16 residues. Written as DNA, the CDR3 is TGTGCCAGCAGCCCCCCCAGCGGGAGCTCCTACAATGAGCAGTTCTTC. It specifies CASSPPSGSSYNEQFF.

The chain has TRBV4-3 and TRBJ2-1, with 10 bases aligning to TRBD2. This CDR3 has 17 amino acids. The V and J ends lost 1 base and 3 bases, in that order; junction bases with no gene match: 6. CDR1 and CDR2 from the germline V gene are LGHNA and YSLEER. CDR3 sequence (DNA): TGCGCCAGCAGCCAAGCTGGGCTAGCGGGAGTCTACAATGAGCAGTTCTTC. Amino acid sequence: CASSQAGLAGVYNEQFF.

To note about this clone: The identical CDR3 is also encoded by other nucleotide sequences in the sample. CDR3 loop: CASSLVGRMNTEAFF. Here the CDR3 DNA reads TGTGCCAGCAGCTTAGTTGGACGGATGAACACTGAAGCTTTCTTT. The chain employs TRBV7-9 and TRBJ1-1; D remains ambiguous. The length of the CDR3 is 15 residues. Germline V CDR1 and CDR2: SEHNR, FQNEAQ (reference sequence). V shed 1 base and J shed 0 bases, with 9 bases lying between them.

In its sample, this clone was seen once. The CDR3 nucleotides are TGTGCCAGCAGCTCCGGGACGGTTGAAGCTTTCTTT. As protein: CASSSGTVEAFF. J is TRBJ1-1 and V is TRBV7-6, with D perhaps matching TRBD1 (5 bases). V was clipped by 4 bases and J by 7 bases, with 10 bases between them. The CDR3 has 12 amino acids. CDR1 is SGHVS, CDR2 FNYEAQ, per germline.

V is TRBV9 and J is TRBJ2-7; perhaps TRBD1 as D (6 bases). Between the trimmed V and J ends, which lost 6 bases and 1 base, there was a span of 17 bases. The CDR3 extends over 15 amino acids. Per germline, CDR1 SGDLS and CDR2 YYNGEE. The CDR3 DNA sequence: TGTGCCAGCACTCCATCCGGGACAAGTTCCTACGAGCAGTACTTC. This encodes CASTPSGTSSYEQYF.

The chain joins TRBV11-2 to TRBJ2-1, with TRBD1 matching 8 bases. After removal of 0 bases from V and 11 bases from J, the junction contained 9 bases not matched to a gene. The CDR3 runs to 15 residues. Per the germline V gene, CDR1 is SGHAT and CDR2 is FQNNGV. The DNA for the CDR3 is TGTGCCAGCAGCTTAGAATTCGGACAGGGCGAGAAGCAGTTCTTC. It translates to CASSLEFGQGEKQFF.

This clone was seen a single time. The chain has TRBV28 and TRBJ1-3; D gene uncertain. The V end lost 7 bases, the J end lost 5 bases, and 15 bases lay between the germline ends. This CDR3 comprises 14 residues. The V gene's germline CDR1 is MDHEN and CDR2 SYDVKM. DNA of the CDR3: TGTGCCAGCACCGGTCTGAGCCCTCGAAACACCATATATTTT. Its translation: CASTGLSPRNTIYF. The whole variable domain, filled in from reference TRBV28 and TRBJ1-3, reads DVKVTQSSRYLVKRTGEKVFLECVQDMDHENMFWYRQDPGLGLRLIYFSYDVKMKEKGDIPEGYSVSREKKERFSLILESASTNQTSMYLCASTGLSPRNTIYFGEGSWLTVV.

Only one count was recorded for this clone. The chain is built from TRBV11-2 and TRBJ2-3; maybe TRBD2 (6 bases). CDR3 length equals 16 residues. Germline CDR1 is SGHAT and CDR2 is FQNNGV. Trimming removed 4 bases at V and 3 bases at J, with 17 bases between. The CDR3 reads CASSWGGIALTDTQYF. DNA of the CDR3: TGTGCCAGCAGCTGGGGCGGGATTGCGTTGACAGATACGCAGTATTTT.